The next 3 T cell receptor beta chains were all read from a single sample in a study of T cell responses to AZD1222 COVID-19 vaccine (dated by TCRdb to the early 2020s). The meaning of the sample's time point label: about 28 days (+/-7) after the second vaccine dose. Receptor libraries were prepared by the immunoSEQ multiplex PCR assay. TCRdb re-hosts the immuneACCESS table, in-frame sequences only. Its copies lack some clones; in the studies checked, an unresolved V gene accounts for under half of them, and the cause for the rest is not known. For this sample the table gives about 160,000 clones, of which about nine tenths were detected only once. Less than 3.5% of the sample comes from the top ten. Sequences were derived from peripheral blood, sampled 28 days after the second AZD1222 dose. These receptors came from an adult who received the AZD1222 COVID-19 vaccine.

V and J are TRBV15 and TRBJ2-6, with no clear D. The V gene lost 7 bases and the J gene lost 0 bases, with 7 bases spanning the gap. The CDR3 totals 14 residues. CDR1 and CDR2 from the germline V gene are LNHNV and YYDKDF (reference sequence). CDR3 DNA sequence: TGTGCCACCACAGCGACCTCTGGGGCCAACGTCCTGACTTTC. Encoded protein: CATTATSGANVLTF. Combining the CDR3 with reference TRBV15 and TRBJ2-6 gives the whole variable domain DAMVIQNPRYQVTQFGKPVTLSCSQTLNHNVMYWYQQKSSQAPKLLFHYYDKDFNNEADTPDNFQSRRPNTSFCFLDIRSPGLGDTAMYLCATTATSGANVLTFGAGSRLTVL.

The rearrangement links TRBV5-1 to TRBJ2-5; no firm D call. CDR3 length equals 14 residues. Germline CDR1 is SGHRS and CDR2 is YFSETQ. V was pared by 4 bases and J by 5 bases, with 15 bases between. CDR3 sequence reads: CASSPETEAETQYF. In DNA form, the CDR3 reads TGCGCCAGCAGCCCCGAAACTGAGGCGGAGACCCAGTACTTC.

The gene calls are TRBV7-2 and TRBJ2-7; TRBD2 is a possible D gene (6 bases). The V and J ends lost 4 bases and 2 bases respectively, with 15 bases between them. The CDR3 covers 15 residues. CDR1 is SGHTA and CDR2 is FQGNSA in the germline V gene. The CDR3 is CASSSAGSGAYEQYF. Written as DNA, the CDR3 is TGTGCCAGCAGCTCAGCCGGGAGCGGAGCCTACGAGCAGTACTTC.